Presented here are 23 T cell receptor beta chains from one specimen sequenced in a study of tumor-infiltrating lymphocytes in primary liver carcinoma. Co-extraction of both nucleic acids (RNA and DNA) used roughly 18-32 mg of unsorted bulk tissue. Priming with a constant-region primer yielded TCR beta cDNA from roughly 0.45 ug total RNA. A slightly modified ARM-PCR protocol with three nested multiplex PCR rounds produced these TCR beta libraries. The first two PCR rounds, roughly 9 cycles each, used TRBV1-TRBV30 forward primers and a C-beta reverse primer. TCRdb passed the multiplex PCR reads through MiXCR, listing each CDR3 protein once. The sample contains 55,000 or so distinct CDR3 sequences, 55% to 75% of which appear only once. The material sequenced was liver tumor tissue from sampling region 2. Subset denoted: tumor region T2, inferior pole. The receptors were gathered from a man in his forties or fifties with primary liver carcinoma and hepatitis B virus infection.

As for this clonotype: Here the CDR3 omits its conserved ending phenylalanine or tryptophan, so a read error is the likely source. The DNA is left out, because the CDR3 cannot be placed on it with certainty; the CDR3 is given as TCRdb lists it. This chain joins TRBV29-1 and TRBJ2-5; the D segment call TRBD1 is taken from the table without a DNA check. CDR1 is SQVTM and CDR2 is ANQGSEA in the germline V gene. Inclusive of both ends, the CDR3 amounts to 16 amino acids. The CDR3 region is CSVEEEYGTVQETRYL.

For this clonotype: Since no conserved phenylalanine or tryptophan closes the CDR3, a read error is the likely cause. This chain connects TRBV29-1 to TRBJ1-1; 8 nucleotides match TRBD1. The CDR3 consists of 14 residues. J was trimmed by 7 bases and V by 2 bases; bases with no gene match: 9. Germline-derived CDR1 and CDR2 are SQVTM and ANQGSEA. This chain's CDR3 is CSVEWGTGGSEAFL. The CDR3 nucleotides read TGCAGCGTTGAATGGGGAACAGGGGGAAGTGAAGCTTTCCTT.

The V call is TRBV29-1, the J call TRBJ2-3, with no clear D. V was trimmed by 6 bases and J by 0 bases, leaving 10 bases between them. CDR1 is SQVTM and CDR2 is ANQGSEA in the germline V gene. There are 13 residues in the CDR3. The CDR3 sequence: CSVRATSTDTQYF. CDR3 DNA: TGCAGCGTCCGAGCAACTAGCACAGATACGCAGTATTTT.

To note about this clonotype: The junction and the germline gene differ at one end; a read error may be behind it. The chain combines TRBV29-1 with TRBJ1-1, with 8 bases lining up with TRBD1. The CDR3 loop spans 14 amino acids. Germline loops: CDR1 SQVTM, CDR2 ANQGSEA. CDR3 DNA: TGCAGCGTCTTCCGGACAGGGATGAACACTAAAGCTTTCTTT. Translation: CSVFRTGMNTKAFF.

Turning to this clonotype: One junction end disagrees with the germline gene, perhaps due to a read error. This chain links TRBV29-1 with TRBJ1-2, with a tentative D call TRBD1 (5 bases). Germline V CDR1 and CDR2: SQVTM, ANQGSEA. This CDR3 comprises 15 residues. CDR3 region: CSVDGVQYGASGYTF. The CDR3 region has the DNA TGTAGCGTTGATGGAGTTCAATACGGGGCGAGTGGCTACACCTTC.

Note on this clonotype: Relative to the germline gene, one junction end is altered; a read error may explain this. J is TRBJ2-2 and V is TRBV4-1; 13 nucleotides align to TRBD2. The germline CDR1 and CDR2 sequences are MGHRA and YSYEKL. The CDR3 consists of 21 residues. CDR3 bases: TGCACCAGCAGCCAAGATTTCGTAGGACTAGCGGGAGCCCCGGGGGCCGGGGAGCTGTCTTTT. Translating it yields CTSSQDFVGLAGAPGAGELSF.

Worth noting for this clonotype: Given the absence of the conserved phenylalanine or tryptophan at the CDR3 end, a read error is likely. The rearrangement links TRBV4-2 to TRBJ2-1; 9 bases map to TRBD2. Germline-derived CDR1 and CDR2 are LGHNA and YNFKEQ. V trimming: 0 bases; J trimming: 10 bases; junction bases outside the gene matches: 10. The CDR3 covers 16 residues. The chain's CDR3 is CASSQEASGNTGEQFL. DNA of the CDR3: TGTGCCAGCAGCCAAGAGGCTAGCGGGAATACGGGCGAGCAGTTCTTG.

With regard to this clonotype: A much larger clone is a single base away; this may be a read error. The rearrangement joins TRBV12-3 or TRBV12-4 to TRBJ2-5, with D possibly called TRBD1 or TRBD2 (5 bases each). The length of the CDR3 is 13 residues. This CDR3 reads CARSLIEGETQYF. The CDR3 DNA reads as TGTGCCAGGAGTTTAATTGAGGGGGAGACCCAGTACTTC.

The chain employs TRBV11-2 and TRBJ2-7; D is perhaps TRBD1 (6 bases). Germline assignment: CDR1 SGHAT and CDR2 FQNNGV. CDR3 length equals 15 residues. The germline V and J ends were trimmed by 2 bases and 9 bases, with 20 bases remaining between them. CDR3 in DNA: TGTGCCAGCAGCTTACGATGGACAGTGGAAAACGGGCAGTACTTC. Encoded protein: CASSLRWTVENGQYF.

In the case of this clonotype: Compared with germline, one end of the junction differs, possibly owing to a read error. J is TRBJ2-3 and V is TRBV4-2; D unclear. The V gene's germline CDR1 is LGHNA and CDR2 YNFKEQ. The CDR3 loop spans 13 amino acids. The CDR3 sequence: CASIQGPIDTQYF. CDR3 bases: TGTGCCAGCATCCAAGGCCCCATAGATACGCAGTATTTT.

This clonotype is a singleton in its sample. Germline and junction disagree at one end, which may indicate a read error. CDR3 sequence reads: CASRQVALLVGATDTQYF. CDR3 DNA: TGTGCCAGCCGCCAAGTGGCGCTTCTAGTGGGTGCGACAGATACGCAGTATTTT. V is TRBV4-2 and J is TRBJ2-3; no firm D call. The CDR3 is 18 residues long. Germline CDR1 reads LGHNA; CDR2 reads YNFKEQ.

This clonotype was observed many times. The gene calls are TRBV13 and TRBJ2-1; D is perhaps TRBD1 or TRBD2 (6 bases each). There are 18 residues in the CDR3. Germline V gives CDR1 PRHDT, CDR2 FYEKMQ (reference sequence). Between the trimmed V and J ends, which lost 5 bases and 6 bases, there was a span of 26 bases. CDR3 bases: TGTGCCAGCAGCCCCCGGGCCGGCGGGACAAACCAGGGCAATGAGCAGTTCTTC. Amino acids: CASSPRAGGTNQGNEQFF.

Comment on this clonotype: This CDR3 fails to terminate in the conserved phenylalanine or tryptophan, so it likely reflects a read error. The DNA of the CDR3 is TGTACCAGCAGCCAAGAGTACGGACAGGGTTTTTGGACAGAAGCTTTCTGT. It specifies CTSSQEYGQGFWTEAFC. This chain joins TRBV4-2 and TRBJ1-1; 8 bases align to TRBD1. CDR1 is LGHNA and CDR2 is YNFKEQ in the germline V gene. This CDR3 spans 17 amino acids.

In regard to this clonotype: At one boundary the junction diverges from the germline segment, which might be a read error. The chain uses TRBV29-1 and TRBJ2-5; 10 bases are shared with TRBD1. The CDR3 is made up of 14 amino acids. Germline-derived CDR1 and CDR2 are SQVTM and ANQGSEA. This chain's CDR3 is CSLEGQGVGETQYF. The CDR3 nucleotides read TGCAGCCTTGAAGGACAGGGGGTGGGAGAGACTCAGTACTTC. The whole variable domain, remainder taken from reference TRBV29-1 and TRBJ2-5, is SAVISQKPSRDICQRGTSLTIQCQVDSQVTMMFWYRQQPGQSLTLIATANQGSEATYESGFVIDKFPISRPNLTFSTLTVSNMSPEDSSIYLCSLEGQGVGETQYFGPGTRLLVL.

Comments on this clonotype: This may arise from a read error, as a much more abundant clone is one base away. Because the CDR3 is missing its conserved closing phenylalanine or tryptophan, this is likely a read error. V and J are TRBV29-1 and TRBJ2-2; D gene unclear. CDR3 size: 11 residues. V was trimmed by 5 bases and J by 6 bases, leaving 7 bases between them. The germline V gene encodes CDR1 SQVTM and CDR2 ANQGSEA. The chain's CDR3 is CSVMYPGELFL. The CDR3 bases are TGCAGCGTTATGTACCCCGGGGAGCTGTTTCTT.

This clonotype was seen only once. A read error may account for a junction end that differs from germline. This chain connects TRBV10-3 to TRBJ2-7; 16 positions match TRBD2. Germline V gene sequence: CDR1 ENHRY, CDR2 SYGVKD. The CDR3 contains 19 residues. The CDR3 region has the DNA TGTGTCATCACCAAACGACCGGGACTAGCGGGAGGGTTCTCCTTCGAGCAGTACTTC. This sequence encodes CVITKRPGLAGGFSFEQYF.

For this clonotype: Given a much more abundant clone one base away, this may be a read error. J is TRBJ2-7 and V is TRBV5-1, with D maybe TRBD2 (5 bases). V was clipped by 4 bases and J by 5 bases, with 16 bases between them. The CDR3 length is 14 residues. The germline V gene has CDR1 SGHRS and CDR2 YFSETQ. The CDR3 coding sequence is TGCGCCAGCAGCCCCTCAACGGGAAGAAACGAGCAGTACTTC. Amino acid sequence: CASSPSTGRNEQYF.

The chain uses TRBV4-2 and TRBJ2-3; TRBD2 matches 8 bases. CDR3 length: 18 amino acids. V gave up 4 bases and J gave up 3 bases; unmatched junction bases: 15. Germline V CDR1 and CDR2: LGHNA, YNFKEQ. For the CDR3, the DNA is TGTGCCAGCAGCCGGGTGGCGCTTCCAGCGGGAGCGACAGATACGCAGTATTTT. It is translated as CASSRVALPAGATDTQYF.

The chain combines TRBV5-6 with TRBJ2-2; 10 positions match TRBD1. Looked up from germline, CDR1 is SGHDT and CDR2 is YYEEEE. The CDR3 length is 15 residues. V lost 8 bases and J lost 9; bases outside the gene matches: 13. The CDR3 loop is CASSPGTGVTRELFF. In DNA form, the CDR3 reads TGTGCCAGTAGTCCCGGGACAGGGGTCACAAGGGAGCTGTTTTTT. Full variable domain (missing parts from reference TRBV5-6 and TRBJ2-2): DAGVTQSPTHLIKTRGQQVTLRCSPKSGHDTVSWYQQALGQGPQFIFQYYEEEERQRGNFPDRFSGHQFPNYSSELNVNALLLGDSALYLCASSPGTGVTRELFFGEGSRLTVL.

J is TRBJ1-1 and V is TRBV14; D gene unclear. The CDR3 is made up of 14 amino acids. From germline, CDR1 is SGHDN and CDR2 FVKESK. The ends were cut back, 10 bases at V and 0 bases at J, with 15 bases in the middle. For the CDR3, the DNA is TGTGCCATCAACCAAGCAGATTTGAACACTGAAGCTTTCTTT. Its protein is CAINQADLNTEAFF.

Comments on this clonotype: Relative to the germline gene, one junction end is altered; a read error may explain this. The chain couples TRBV4-2 to TRBJ2-7; 16 positions agree with TRBD2. CDR1 LGHNA and CDR2 YNFKEQ come from the germline V gene. The CDR3 has 18 residues. The CDR3 DNA sequence: TGTGCCAGCAGTGGAAAGTCGGGACTAGCGGGAGGGCCACACGAGCAGTGCTTC. This encodes CASSGKSGLAGGPHEQCF.

The rearrangement joins TRBV29-1 to TRBJ2-2; D is undetermined. The CDR3 spans 14 residues. Germline values: CDR1 SQVTM, CDR2 ANQGSEA. CDR3 nucleotide sequence: TGCAGTCTTCGGGTCAATAGGATCACCGGGGAGCTGTTTTTT. Translated, it gives CSLRVNRITGELFF.

A note on this clonotype: A much bigger clone sits one base away, suggesting this may be a read error. The chain links TRBV29-1 to TRBJ1-1; D not certain. CDR1 SQVTM and CDR2 ANQGSEA come from the germline V gene. V shed 7 bases and J shed 0 bases, with 12 bases lying between them. The CDR3 loop spans 13 amino acids. CDR3: CSGGESLNTEAFF. DNA for the CDR3: TGCAGCGGGGGAGAGAGCCTGAACACTGAAGCTTTCTTT.